Sequencing of this T cell receptor beta chain was carried out in a study of shared clonotypes between healthy human individuals. Looking at the study overall: Participating donors consisted of a couple of women and a few men aged 18 to 49.

Germline V CDR1 and CDR2: SGHRS, YFSETQ. Trimming removed 5 bases from V and 2 bases from J, with 8 bases in between. The CDR3 consists of 14 residues. This clone is a singleton in its sample. Data came from immunoSEQ multiplex PCR; TCRdb stores just in-frame clones and leaves some out. The table shows some 1 million clones, with about 74% occurring only once. This clonotype originated in a man between 18 and 35 years old in good health. Sequences were obtained from memory CD4+ T cells sorted from blood. As for subset: CD45RA-negative fraction. The chain recombines TRBV5-1 with TRBJ2-6, with TRBD1 as a possible D gene (6 bases). CDR3 DNA: TGCGCCAGCAGGCAGGGGACTGGGGCCAACGTCCTGACTTTC. Protein: CASRQGTGANVLTF.